The 2 T cell receptor beta chains listed next were all sequenced from one sample in a study of OX40 agonist ivuxolimab in advanced cancers. Profiled with immunoSEQ multiplex PCR; TCRdb holds only in-frame clones, not every one. The sample lists 55,000 to 75,000 clones; approximately 90% were seen once. The source material was CD4+ or CD8+ T cells sorted from blood, sampled in a trial of the OX40 agonist ivuxolimab. The receptors derive from an adult with an advanced solid tumor such as melanoma, head and neck, liver or kidney cancer.

In DNA, the CDR3 is TGTGCCAGCAGTTCTCAGACTAGCGGGAGAATAGGGACCCAGTACTTC. It translates to CASSSQTSGRIGTQYF. V gene TRBV27 combines with J gene TRBJ2-5; 12 bases align to TRBD2. Germline V CDR1 and CDR2: MNHEY, SMNVEV (reference sequence). This CDR3 comprises 16 residues. Trimming took 4 bases from V and 7 from J; bases not matched to a gene: 10.

The genes are TRBV7-9 and TRBJ2-5; perhaps TRBD1 as D (7 bases). The CDR3 consists of 13 residues. In germline, CDR1 is SEHNR, CDR2 FQNEAQ (reference sequence). V was pared by 5 bases and J by 4 bases, with 11 bases between. This chain's CDR3 is CASSARGAETQYF. In nucleotides, the CDR3 is TGTGCCAGCAGCGCCAGGGGGGCAGAGACCCAGTACTTC.